This entry lists 16 T cell receptor beta chains sequenced from one sample in a study of blood T cell repertoires in COVID-19. TCRdb's table, derived via immunoSEQ multiplex PCR, lists solely in-frame clones and lacks some. In the table there are about 74,000 clones, roughly four fifths of which are singletons. Sequenced material: peripheral blood. Receptor source: an older man with acute or convalescent COVID-19.

This chain links TRBV19 with TRBJ1-1; TRBD1 aligns across 7 bases. This CDR3 region has 14 residues. Germline trimming cut 7 bases from V and 5 bases from J; bases unmatched to any gene: 10. The V gene's germline CDR1 is LNHDA and CDR2 SQIVND (reference sequence). The CDR3 DNA reads TGTGCCAGTAAAAATCAGGGGGTGGGTACTGAAGCTTTCTTT. Translated, it gives CASKNQGVGTEAFF. The full variable domain, rest sourced from reference TRBV19 and TRBJ1-1, is DGGITQSPKYLFRKEGQNVTLSCEQNLNHDAMYWYRQDPGQGLRLIYYSQIVNDFQKGDIAEGYSVSREKKESFPLTVTSAQKNPTAFYLCASKNQGVGTEAFFGQGTRLTVV.

This chain links TRBV3-1 (or the pseudogene TRBV3-2) with TRBJ2-7; D gene uncertain. The V gene lost 1 base and the J gene lost 5 bases, with 15 bases spanning the gap. The CDR3 spans 15 residues. CDR1 and CDR2 (germline): LGHDT, YNNKEL (reference sequence). The CDR3 sequence: CASSQGGDVSHEQYF. The CDR3 DNA sequence: TGTGCCAGCAGCCAAGGCGGAGACGTTAGCCACGAGCAGTACTTC.

The chain recombines TRBV9 with TRBJ1-1; D is ambiguous. Germline CDR1 is SGDLS and CDR2 is YYNGEE. V lost 4 bases to trimming and J lost 4 bases, with 11 bases between them. The CDR3 consists of 13 residues. CDR3 in DNA: TGTGCCAGCAGCTTCGAGAGTAGCACTGAAGCTTTCTTT. It yields the protein CASSFESSTEAFF.

The chain carries TRBV10-3 and TRBJ1-2; tentative D call: TRBD1 (6 bases). The germline V gene encodes CDR1 ENHRY and CDR2 SYGVKD. The V and J ends lost 0 bases and 8 bases respectively, with 10 bases between them. The CDR3 sequence is 13 residues long. CDR3 amino acids: CAISESGQSGYTF. CDR3 sequence (DNA): TGTGCCATCAGTGAGTCGGGACAATCCGGCTACACCTTC.

V gene TRBV18 combines with J gene TRBJ2-6; 9 bases fit TRBD1. Germline V gene lookup returns CDR1 KGHSH and CDR2 LQKENI. The CDR3 is 16 residues long. Unmatched junction bases numbered 5, after V lost 0 bases and J lost 8 bases. CDR3 DNA sequence: TGTGCCAGCTCACCACCCGGACAGGGGATGCCCAACGTCCTGACTTTC. Translation: CASSPPGQGMPNVLTF.

The rearrangement joins TRBV5-8 to TRBJ1-3; D not resolved. Germline loops: CDR1 SGHTS, CDR2 YDEGEE. The CDR3 extends over 15 amino acids. V shed 1 base and J shed 6 bases, with 14 bases lying between them. The CDR3 DNA reads TGTGCCAGCAGCTTGAGCACACTGACTTTAAACACCATATATTTT. Translated: CASSLSTLTLNTIYF.

The rearrangement links TRBV6-1 to TRBJ1-2; D ambiguous. The CDR3 loop spans 14 amino acids. Between the trimmed V and J ends, which lost 1 base and 8 bases, there was a span of 14 bases. Germline V lookup: CDR1 MNHNS, CDR2 SASEGT. CDR3 sequence: CASSEVDGLRGYTF. As DNA, the CDR3 is TGTGCCAGCAGTGAAGTAGACGGACTTCGCGGCTACACCTTC.

This chain connects TRBV6-5 to TRBJ1-2; 8 positions match TRBD1. The CDR3 runs to 16 residues. V gave up 0 bases and J gave up 7 bases; unmatched junction bases: 10. From germline, CDR1 is MNHEY and CDR2 SVGAGI. The CDR3 nucleotides read TGTGCCAGCAGTTACTCAAGCCAGGGGGCGCGTTTTGGCTACACCTTC. Its protein product is CASSYSSQGARFGYTF.

V usage is TRBV27 and J usage is TRBJ1-4; 7 bases fit TRBD1. Germline V gives CDR1 MNHEY, CDR2 SMNVEV (reference sequence). This CDR3 has 15 residues. The V segment lost 7 bases and the J segment 2 bases; nucleotides outside the gene matches: 7. CDR3 DNA: TGTGCCAGCACAAGACAGGGATGGACTAATGAAAAACTGTTTTTT. Encoded protein: CASTRQGWTNEKLFF.

This clone occurred a few times. The chain is built from TRBV5-1 and TRBJ1-1, with 7 bases lining up with TRBD1. The CDR3 spans 13 residues. V gave up 4 bases and J gave up 3 bases; unmatched junction bases: 3. Germline values: CDR1 SGHRS, CDR2 YFSETQ. CDR3 sequence reads: CASSRDRDTEAFF. The CDR3 DNA sequence: TGCGCCAGCAGCCGCGACAGGGACACTGAAGCTTTCTTT.

CDR3: CASSPRGEKLPSYNEQFF. The DNA for the CDR3 is TGTGCCAGCAGCCCCCGGGGGGAAAAGTTACCTTCCTACAATGAGCAGTTCTTC. The gene calls are TRBV21-1 and TRBJ2-1; TRBD2, the table's D call, was not compared with the DNA. TRBV21-1 is noted as a pseudogene. There are 18 residues in the CDR3.

This chain links TRBV9 with TRBJ2-3, with D maybe TRBD1 (6 bases). The CDR3 runs to 15 residues. V lost 0 bases and J 2 bases, leaving 10 bases between the germline ends. From germline, CDR1 is SGDLS and CDR2 YYNGEE. DNA of the CDR3: TGTGCCAGCAGCGTAGGGGGGCACCTCACAGATACGCAGTATTTT. Its translation is CASSVGGHLTDTQYF.

The chain recombines TRBV5-6 with TRBJ1-5; no firm D call. The CDR3 runs 14 residues. The ends were cut back, 0 bases at V and 4 bases at J, with 8 bases in the middle. CDR1 and CDR2 from the germline V gene are SGHDT and YYEEEE. The CDR3 DNA follows: TGTGCCAGCAGCTTGGGGGCGGGAAATCAGCCCCAGCATTTT. Its translation is CASSLGAGNQPQHF. Together with reference TRBV5-6 and TRBJ1-5, the CDR3 gives the full variable domain: DAGVTQSPTHLIKTRGQQVTLRCSPKSGHDTVSWYQQALGQGPQFIFQYYEEEERQRGNFPDRFSGHQFPNYSSELNVNALLLGDSALYLCASSLGAGNQPQHFGDGTRLSIL.

The gene calls are TRBV5-1 and TRBJ2-6; D is ambiguous. Trimming stripped 0 bases from V and 1 base from J, with 5 bases between. This CDR3 has 15 residues. CDR1 and CDR2 from the germline V gene are SGHRS and YFSETQ. CDR3 in amino acids: CASSLEASGANVLTF. CDR3 bases: TGCGCCAGCAGCTTGGAAGCGTCTGGGGCCAACGTCCTGACTTTC.

This chain joins TRBV9 and TRBJ2-3, with 12 bases that match TRBD1. The length of the CDR3 is 17 residues. The germline CDR1 and CDR2 sequences are SGDLS and YYNGEE. J gave up 1 base and V 0 bases, and 3 bases lay outside the gene matches. The CDR3: CASSVAGTGGGTDTQYF. The DNA for the CDR3 is TGTGCCAGCAGCGTAGCGGGGACAGGGGGCGGCACAGATACGCAGTATTTT.

J is TRBJ2-3 and V is TRBV14; possibly TRBD2 for D (6 bases). The V gene's germline CDR1 is SGHDN and CDR2 FVKESK. There are 15 residues in the CDR3. Deletions cut 0 bases from V and 0 bases from J, with 7 bases between. The CDR3 DNA reads as TGTGCCAGCAGCCAAGACGGGGGTAGCACAGATACGCAGTATTTT. It is translated as CASSQDGGSTDTQYF.